The 24 T cell receptor beta chains reported below all come from one sample, sequenced in a study of blood T cell repertoires in COVID-19. Measured with immunoSEQ multiplex PCR; TCRdb has only the in-frame clones, and not every one. The top ten hold 13% to 15% of the sample, which has fewer than 55,000 clones, about 81% seen once. The specimen was peripheral blood. These TCRs come from a human donor with acute or convalescent COVID-19. The donor label of this sample is uncertain.

This chain connects TRBV18 to TRBJ1-1; 7 nucleotides agree with TRBD1. Germline CDR1 reads KGHSH; CDR2 reads LQKENI. The CDR3 has 15 residues. J lost 3 bases, V lost 6 bases, and 10 bases had no gene match. CDR3 bases: TGTGCCAGCTCGGCAGAGGGGGCGATTTACACTGAAGCTTTCTTT. Translated: CASSAEGAIYTEAFF.

The V and J genes are TRBV3-1 (or the pseudogene TRBV3-2) and TRBJ2-1; D might be TRBD2 (5 bases). Germline V gene data show CDR1 as LGHDT and CDR2 as YNNKEL (reference sequence). V dropped 0 bases and J dropped 9 bases, with 9 bases sitting between them. The CDR3 covers 13 residues. CDR3 amino acids: CASSQDLGSEQFF. CDR3 in DNA: TGTGCCAGCAGCCAAGATTTAGGGAGTGAGCAGTTCTTC.

This clone was seen only once. This sequence joins TRBV14 and TRBJ1-2, with a weak D call TRBD1 (5 bases). The CDR3 has 11 amino acids. V was cut by 1 base and J by 8 bases, with 5 bases left in between. Germline CDR1 SGHDN, CDR2 FVKESK. CDR3 sequence (DNA): TGTGCCAGCAGCCAAGGGGGCGGCTACACCTTC. It yields the protein CASSQGGGYTF.

The chain has TRBV6-5 and TRBJ1-2; 7 nucleotides line up with TRBD1. CDR1 MNHEY and CDR2 SVGAGI come from the germline V gene. J gave up 6 bases and V 6 bases, and 7 bases lay outside the gene matches. CDR3 length equals 13 residues. In DNA form, the CDR3 reads TGTGCCAGCAGCTCCGGGACAGTCGATGGCTACACCTTC. This codes for CASSSGTVDGYTF.

V is TRBV28 and J is TRBJ1-4; the D is unclear. CDR1 MDHEN and CDR2 SYDVKM come from the germline V gene. The V gene lost 5 bases and the J gene lost 8 bases, with 15 bases spanning the gap. CDR3 length equals 14 residues. CDR3 bases: TGTGCCAGCAGTCCGCTAACCGTGGGCGAAAAACTGTTTTTT. This gives the protein CASSPLTVGEKLFF.

As DNA, the CDR3 is TGTGCCAGCAGGGAACAGGGAGATACGCAGTATTTT. As protein: CASREQGDTQYF. The chain links TRBV2 to TRBJ2-3; D possibly corresponds to TRBD1 (6 bases). From germline, CDR1 is SNHLY and CDR2 FYNNEI. Trimming pared 6 bases from V and 5 bases from J, leaving 9 bases between. This CDR3 is built from 12 residues.

V is TRBV27 and J is TRBJ1-2; D is perhaps TRBD1 (6 bases). Between the trimmed V and J ends, which lost 5 bases and 7 bases, there was a span of 17 bases. Germline loops: CDR1 MNHEY, CDR2 SMNVEV (reference sequence). The CDR3 has 14 residues. CDR3 amino acids: CASSPAGGGGGYTF. The CDR3 coding sequence is TGTGCCAGCAGTCCTGCGGGGGGCGGCGGTGGCTACACCTTC.

The chain has TRBV5-1 and TRBJ2-5; 10 bases are shared with TRBD1. CDR3 length: 18 residues. Unmatched junction bases numbered 18, after V lost 6 bases and J lost 4 bases. The germline CDR1 and CDR2 sequences are SGHRS and YFSETQ. Written as DNA, the CDR3 is TGCGCCAGCACCCTTTTACGGCCGGGACAGGGGCTTCCAGAGACCCAGTACTTC. This sequence encodes CASTLLRPGQGLPETQYF.

This chain links TRBV4-3 with TRBJ1-5; D gene ambiguous. CDR3 length equals 13 residues. V lost 0 bases, J lost 5 bases, and 5 bases lay in between. Germline CDR1 is LGHNA and CDR2 is YSLEER. CDR3 in amino acids: CASSQDSDQPQHF. The CDR3 DNA reads TGCGCCAGCAGCCAAGATTCGGATCAGCCCCAGCATTTT.

This chain joins TRBV6-2 or TRBV6-3 and TRBJ2-2; D uncertain. V was shortened by 1 base and J by 3 bases, with 6 bases between the two germline ends. This CDR3 region has 14 residues. The germline V gene has CDR1 MNHEY and CDR2 SVGEGT. CDR3 nucleotides: TGTGCCAGCAGTTACTGGAGCGACACCGGGGAGCTGTTTTTT. As protein: CASSYWSDTGELFF.

The rearrangement joins TRBV6-5 to TRBJ1-6; 7 nucleotides line up with TRBD1. J gave up 10 bases and V 0 bases, and 6 bases lay outside the gene matches. Germline CDR1 is MNHEY and CDR2 is SVGAGI. The CDR3 has 15 residues. The CDR3: CASSYSTGMESPLHF. In nucleotides, the CDR3 is TGTGCCAGCAGTTACTCGACAGGGATGGAATCACCCCTCCACTTT.

V gene TRBV6-4 combines with J gene TRBJ1-1; D is possibly TRBD1 (6 bases). Germline V gene lookup returns CDR1 MRHNA and CDR2 SNTAGT. The CDR3 totals 16 residues. V was clipped by 2 bases and J by 4 bases, with 17 bases between them. This CDR3 reads CASSDLGGAPATEAFF. The CDR3, as DNA: TGTGCCAGCAGTGACCTGGGGGGGGCGCCGGCCACTGAAGCTTTCTTT.

This rearrangement joins TRBV28 to TRBJ1-2, with TRBD1 matching over 7 bases. The CDR3 sequence is 15 residues long. Germline CDR1 MDHEN, CDR2 SYDVKM. Germline trimming cut 5 bases from V and 4 bases from J; bases unmatched to any gene: 10. The DNA of the CDR3 is TGTGCCAGCAGTCGACAGGGTTCGGGAAGCTATGGCTACACCTTC. Translating gives CASSRQGSGSYGYTF.

The V call is TRBV7-3, the J call TRBJ2-1; maybe TRBD2 (6 bases). Germline V gene lookup returns CDR1 SGHTA and CDR2 FQGTGA. The CDR3 extends over 15 amino acids. V was cut by 3 bases and J by 4 bases, with 13 bases left in between. Here the CDR3 reads CASSFGASAYNEQFF. The CDR3 DNA reads TGTGCCAGCAGCTTCGGGGCTAGCGCATACAATGAGCAGTTCTTC.

V usage is TRBV10-3 and J usage is TRBJ2-7, with a possible D match to TRBD2 (6 bases). The CDR3 consists of 13 residues. V was clipped by 4 bases and J by 2 bases, with 9 bases between them. Per the germline V gene, CDR1 is ENHRY and CDR2 is SYGVKD. The CDR3 protein is CAISGEVAYEQYF. CDR3 in DNA: TGTGCCATCAGTGGGGAGGTAGCCTACGAGCAGTACTTC.

CDR3 DNA sequence: TGTGCCTGGAGTGTAATGGAGGACCAGCCCCAGCATTTT. It specifies CAWSVMEDQPQHF. The rearrangement joins TRBV30 to TRBJ1-5; D is unresolved. CDR1 and CDR2 from the germline V gene are GTSNPN and SVGIG (reference sequence). Trimming shortened V by 0 bases and J by 7 bases, and 10 bases separated the two germline ends. The CDR3 consists of 13 residues.

This rearrangement joins TRBV10-3 to TRBJ2-3, with 11 bases matching TRBD2. This CDR3 is 18 amino acids long. V shed 6 bases, J shed 4 bases, and the junction held 15 bases outside the gene matches. Per the germline V gene, CDR1 is ENHRY and CDR2 is SYGVKD. In nucleotides, the CDR3 is TGTGCCATCAGCGCAGTAGCGGGAGGGCCTAAGGGTTCAGATACGCAGTATTTT. Translation gives CAISAVAGGPKGSDTQYF.

V gene TRBV2 combines with J gene TRBJ2-5, with 7 bases that match TRBD2. J lost 4 bases, V lost 4 bases, and 12 bases had no gene match. Germline V gene data show CDR1 as SNHLY and CDR2 as FYNNEI. The CDR3 totals 16 residues. CDR3 nucleotide sequence: TGTGCCAGCAGTGTATCCGGGGGGAGAACGGGAGAGACCCAGTACTTC. It codes for CASSVSGGRTGETQYF.

The rearrangement uses TRBV6-1 and TRBJ1-1; no definite D call. Trimming removed 2 bases at V and 0 bases at J, with 7 bases between. Germline V lookup: CDR1 MNHNS, CDR2 SASEGT. The CDR3 has 14 residues. CDR3 region: CASSEYTVNTEAFF. For the CDR3, the DNA is TGTGCCAGCAGTGAATATACGGTGAACACTGAAGCTTTCTTT.

V is TRBV18 and J is TRBJ1-3; a possible D gene is TRBD1 (5 bases). CDR1 and CDR2 (germline): KGHSH, LQKENI. Deletions cut 3 bases from V and 8 bases from J, with 14 bases between. CDR3 length: 14 residues. CDR3 protein: CASSPVGQGDTIYF. The CDR3 coding sequence is TGTGCCAGCTCACCGGTTGGCCAAGGGGACACCATATATTTT.

This clone is a singleton in its sample. The chain combines TRBV28 with TRBJ1-1, with D possibly being TRBD1 (6 bases). Per the germline V gene, CDR1 is MDHEN and CDR2 is SYDVKM. V was pared by 5 bases and J by 5 bases, with 18 bases between. The CDR3 is 15 amino acids. The CDR3 coding sequence is TGTGCCAGCAGTACCATCACAGGGCTTCGGACTGAAGCTTTCTTT. Its translation is CASSTITGLRTEAFF.

The chain has TRBV2 and TRBJ2-1; the match to TRBD1 covers 10 bases. The length of the CDR3 is 14 residues. Germline lookup yields CDR1 SNHLY and CDR2 FYNNEI. Losses at the gene ends were 2 bases for V and 6 bases for J; bases not matched to a gene: 1. This CDR3 is CASSERTGGNEQFF. The CDR3 DNA follows: TGTGCCAGCAGTGAACGGACAGGGGGCAATGAGCAGTTCTTC.

The chain employs TRBV19 and TRBJ2-1; 10 nucleotides align to TRBD2. The germline V gene has CDR1 LNHDA and CDR2 SQIVND (reference sequence). V lost 4 bases and J lost 2; bases outside the gene matches: 2. The CDR3 runs 15 residues. The CDR3 region is CASSKLAGPYNEQFF. In DNA, the CDR3 is TGTGCCAGTAGTAAACTAGCGGGGCCCTACAATGAGCAGTTCTTC.

This sequence joins TRBV19 and TRBJ1-5; the match to TRBD1 covers 12 bases. This CDR3 has 16 residues. Unmatched junction bases numbered 7, after V lost 5 bases and J lost 5 bases. From germline, CDR1 is LNHDA and CDR2 SQIVND (reference sequence). The CDR3 loop reads CASSPPGQGAYQPQHF. In DNA form, the CDR3 reads TGTGCCAGTAGTCCACCGGGACAGGGGGCATATCAGCCCCAGCATTTT.